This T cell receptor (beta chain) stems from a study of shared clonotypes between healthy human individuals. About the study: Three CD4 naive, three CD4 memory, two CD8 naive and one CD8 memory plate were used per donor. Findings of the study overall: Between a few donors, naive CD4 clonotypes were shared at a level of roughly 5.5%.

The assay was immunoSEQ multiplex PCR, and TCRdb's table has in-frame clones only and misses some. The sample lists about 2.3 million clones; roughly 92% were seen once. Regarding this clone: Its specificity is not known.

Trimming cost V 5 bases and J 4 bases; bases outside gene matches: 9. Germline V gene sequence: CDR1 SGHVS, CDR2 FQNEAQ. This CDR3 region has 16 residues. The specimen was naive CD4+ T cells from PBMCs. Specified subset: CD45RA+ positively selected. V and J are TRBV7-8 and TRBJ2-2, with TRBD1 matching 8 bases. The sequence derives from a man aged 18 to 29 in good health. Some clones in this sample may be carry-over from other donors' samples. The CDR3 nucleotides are TGTGCCAGCAGCCCCGACAGGGGAGGCGTCACCGGGGAGCTGTTTTTT. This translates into CASSPDRGGVTGELFF.